This T cell receptor beta chain emerged from a study of shared clonotypes between healthy human individuals. This clone was observed once. Other DNA variants within this sample encode the same CDR3. V dropped 4 bases and J dropped 2; count of bases not matched to a gene: 6. Per the germline V gene, CDR1 is SGHRS and CDR2 is YFSETQ. There are 15 residues in the CDR3. An even split of each subset's genomic DNA across several immunoSEQ plates was performed. The data were produced by immunoSEQ multiplex PCR, yet TCRdb's version contains in-frame clones alone and is incomplete. Altogether about 1.5 million clones are present, approximately 98% being singletons, with the ten largest covering about 0.45%.

The source is a man aged 30-40 years in good health. The sample comprised naive CD4+ T cells sorted from blood. Sample subset: CD45RA+ positively selected. The gene calls are TRBV5-1 and TRBJ2-7, with 10 bases matching TRBD1. CDR3 DNA: TGCGCCAGCAGCCTCGGGGGACAGGGGACCTACGAGCAGTACTTC. It codes for CASSLGGQGTYEQYF.